The subject of this entry is one TCR beta chain. Its antigen remains unknown. Separate from the approximately 670-subject first cohort, the approximately 120-subject validation cohort was the one that the donors belonged to. This sample is part of a study of cytomegalovirus exposure and HLA in healthy donors. Study outcomes and limitations: Among TCR sequences, most were rare, though some public TCRs appeared in many donors. Among the CMV-associated chains, three were confirmed in vitro as specific for CMV antigens. The study flagged about 150 TCR beta chains as cytomegalovirus-associated.

Trimming shortened V by 4 bases and J by 6 bases, and 25 bases separated the two germline ends. Germline assignment: CDR1 SQVTM and CDR2 ANQGSEA. The CDR3 is made up of 16 amino acids. Produced via immunoSEQ multiplex PCR; TCRdb's table is partial and in-frame only. This repertoire shows 150,000 to 200,000 clones, about 83% found once; its top ten account for 1.4%. The TCR comes from a woman aged 25-40 years in good health and CMV-seronegative. The chain is built from TRBV29-1 and TRBJ2-7, with D maybe TRBD2 (7 bases). Sequenced input: PBMCs. The CDR3 region is CSVGGPQGGGLSEQYF. The CDR3 DNA sequence: TGCAGCGTTGGTGGCCCCCAAGGGGGAGGGTTAAGCGAGCAGTACTTC.